This TCR beta chain was sequenced for a study of T cell changes during pregnancy in multiple sclerosis. TCRdb keeps only in-frame clones here, not all; method: immunoSEQ multiplex PCR. The sample shows under 70,000 clones, 91% of them seen only once. The CDR3 is 15 amino acids. V was pared by 4 bases and J by 6 bases, with 15 bases between. Germline loops: CDR1 SGHTA, CDR2 FQGTGA. The sequencing here drew on CD4+ T cells from peripheral blood mononuclear cells, taken in the first trimester of pregnancy. The receptor was isolated from a female donor with multiple sclerosis, enrolled in a pregnancy study. The V gene is TRBV7-3, the J gene TRBJ2-2, with D maybe TRBD2 (5 bases). Here the CDR3 reads CASSSSGNPAGELFF. CDR3 nucleotide sequence: TGTGCCAGCAGCTCCTCGGGGAATCCGGCCGGGGAGCTGTTTTTT. Drawing the rest from reference TRBV7-3 and TRBJ2-2, the complete variable domain is GAGVSQTPSNKVTEKGKYVELRCDPISGHTALYWYRQSLGQGPEFLIYFQGTGAADDSGLPNDRFFAVRPEGSVSTLKIQRTERGDSAVYLCASSSSGNPAGELFFGEGSRLTVL.